This entry describes one T cell receptor beta chain. Antigen unknown. This sample is drawn from a study of cytomegalovirus exposure and HLA in healthy donors. PCR used 60 Vbeta primers and 13 Jbeta primers. Produced via immunoSEQ multiplex PCR; TCRdb's table is partial and in-frame only. The sample carries more than 150,000 clones, around 78% recorded once. Study conclusions and caveats: Earlier analysis found most TCR beta V segments productive about 87% or about 30% of the time. A later analysis linked a missense variant in DCLRE1C to the trimming of TCR beta V and J genes. In vitro data verified three CMV-associated chains as specific for CMV antigens.

The CDR3 totals 15 residues. V shed 6 bases and J shed 0 bases, with 15 bases lying between them. Germline V CDR1 and CDR2: SGHTA, FQGNSA. Though probably carrying unrecorded immune exposures, donors were nominally healthy at sampling. The source of this sequence is a woman aged 45-59 years in good health and CMV-seropositive. The sample taken for sequencing was PBMCs. The V call is TRBV7-2, the J call TRBJ2-7; TRBD1 is a possible D gene (6 bases). Written as DNA, the CDR3 is TGTGCCAGCAGGATTGACAGGAGCCTCTCCTACGAGCAGTACTTC. Translated, it gives CASRIDRSLSYEQYF.